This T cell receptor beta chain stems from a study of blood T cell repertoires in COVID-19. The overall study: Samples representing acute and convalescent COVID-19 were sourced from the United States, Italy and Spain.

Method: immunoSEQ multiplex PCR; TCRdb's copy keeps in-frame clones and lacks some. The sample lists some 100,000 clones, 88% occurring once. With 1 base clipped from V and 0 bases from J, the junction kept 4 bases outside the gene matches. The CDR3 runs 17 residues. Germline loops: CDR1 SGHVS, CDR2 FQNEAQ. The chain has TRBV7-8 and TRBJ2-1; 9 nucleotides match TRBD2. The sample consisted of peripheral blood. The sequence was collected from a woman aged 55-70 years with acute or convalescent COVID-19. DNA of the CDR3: TGTGCCAGCAGCTTAGAGATTAGCGGGAGCTCCTACAATGAGCAGTTCTTC. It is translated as CASSLEISGSSYNEQFF.